These T cell receptor beta chains were read from a single sample in a study of T-cell reconstitution after alpha-beta-depleted transplantation in children. TCRdb re-derived calls from the PCR reads in MiXCR, one entry per CDR3 protein. Seen here are 500,000 or so distinct CDR3 sequences, 32% observed once, and the top ten hold around 2.4%. This material consisted of PBMCs from the stem cell graft donor, taken from the stem cell graft. The receptors here all came from a human donor who donated a stem cell graft to a child with aplastic anemia. Both conserved end residues are part of each CDR3. Fields, in order: V gene, D gene, J gene, clone size, CDR3 DNA, CDR3 protein. The D gene is left open where the match is weak. Size is stated for part of the rows, as once, few or many counts, or as a class when the clone is expanded.

V gene: TRBV11-3; D gene: NA; J gene: TRBJ2-1; clone size: few; CDR3 DNA: TGTGCCAGCAGCTCCAGACAGAATCACAATGAGCAGTTCTTC; CDR3 protein: CASSSRQNHNEQFF
V gene: TRBV15; D gene: TRBD2; J gene: TRBJ2-5; clone size: few; CDR3 DNA: TGTGCCACCAGCAGGAATATAAGACTAGCGGATAAAGAGACCCAGTACTTC; CDR3 protein: CATSRNIRLADKETQYF
V gene: TRBV29-1; D gene: TRBD2; J gene: TRBJ2-1; clone size: few; CDR3 DNA: TGCAGCTCTAGCCCGCGGGAGGGCTCCTACAATGAGCAGTTCTTC; CDR3 protein: CSSSPREGSYNEQFF
V gene: TRBV5-1; D gene: TRBD1; J gene: TRBJ2-1; clone size: few; CDR3 DNA: TGCGCCAGCACACGGGACAGGGGGTACAATGAGCAGTTCTTC; CDR3 protein: CASTRDRGYNEQFF
V gene: TRBV12-3/TRBV12-4; D gene: NA; J gene: TRBJ1-4; clone size: NA; CDR3 DNA: TGTGCCAGCAGTTTCGCAGGGGCTGTTGAAAAACTGTTTTTT; CDR3 protein: CASSFAGAVEKLFF
V gene: TRBV29-1; D gene: NA; J gene: TRBJ2-7; clone size: NA; CDR3 DNA: TGCAGCGTGGCTACAGGTTCCCCCTACGAGCAGTACTTC; CDR3 protein: CSVATGSPYEQYF
V gene: TRBV5-1; D gene: NA; J gene: TRBJ2-1; clone size: NA; CDR3 DNA: TGCGCCAGCAGCTTTGGGTTGAATTGGTTCTTC; CDR3 protein: CASSFGLNWFF
V gene: TRBV5-1; D gene: NA; J gene: TRBJ2-1; clone size: few; CDR3 DNA: TGCGCCAGCAGCTTGGCGTCGGGGCTACCCCGGGGGAATGAGCAGTTCTTC; CDR3 protein: CASSLASGLPRGNEQFF
V gene: TRBV29-1; D gene: TRBD1; J gene: TRBJ1-1; clone size: few; CDR3 DNA: TGCAGCGTTCACAGGGGAGCCTTGAACACTGAAGCTTTCTTT; CDR3 protein: CSVHRGALNTEAFF
V gene: TRBV7-9; D gene: TRBD1; J gene: TRBJ2-7; clone size: few; CDR3 DNA: TGTGCCAGCAGCTTACCGCGGACAGGGGAAGAGCAGTACTTC; CDR3 protein: CASSLPRTGEEQYF
V gene: TRBV20-1; D gene: NA; J gene: TRBJ2-1; clone size: NA; CDR3 DNA: TGCAGTGCTAGTTACAAAGCAGCTCTGATACACAATGAGCAGTTCTTC; CDR3 protein: CSASYKAALIHNEQFF
V gene: TRBV6-2/TRBV6-3; D gene: NA; J gene: TRBJ2-3; clone size: NA; CDR3 DNA: TGTGCCAGCAGCAGGACGGGAGTCCCAGATACGCAGTATTTT; CDR3 protein: CASSRTGVPDTQYF
V gene: TRBV12-3/TRBV12-4; D gene: NA; J gene: TRBJ2-2; clone size: few; CDR3 DNA: TGTGCCAGCAGCCGCACTCCGCTAGGGTCTCCCGGGGAGCTGTTTTTT; CDR3 protein: CASSRTPLGSPGELFF
V gene: TRBV7-9; D gene: NA; J gene: TRBJ1-4; clone size: NA; CDR3 DNA: TGTGCCAGCAGCCCGCCAGAAGCATTAGAGCGAGGGAAACTGTTTTTT; CDR3 protein: CASSPPEALERGKLFF
V gene: TRBV29-1; D gene: NA; J gene: TRBJ2-1; clone size: few; CDR3 DNA: TGCAGCGGAGCCCGCGGCTCCAATGAGCAGTTCTTC; CDR3 protein: CSGARGSNEQFF
V gene: TRBV11-2; D gene: TRBD2; J gene: TRBJ2-2; clone size: NA; CDR3 DNA: TGTGCCAGCAGCTTAGTGGTTAGCCCTAGCGGTACGAACACCGGGGAGCTGTTTTTT; CDR3 protein: CASSLVVSPSGTNTGELFF
V gene: TRBV10-3; D gene: NA; J gene: TRBJ2-7; clone size: NA; CDR3 DNA: TGTGCCATCAGTGACGGGGGTCTTGACGAGCAGTACTTC; CDR3 protein: CAISDGGLDEQYF
V gene: TRBV7-9; D gene: NA; J gene: TRBJ2-3; clone size: NA; CDR3 DNA: TGTGCCAGCAGCTTAGCGACTACTAGCACAGATACGCAGTATTTT; CDR3 protein: CASSLATTSTDTQYF
V gene: TRBV28; D gene: NA; J gene: TRBJ2-3; clone size: once; CDR3 DNA: TGTGCCAGCACCCTCCTGATCGCGGGACCGCCGTATTTT; CDR3 protein: CASTLLIAGPPYF
V gene: TRBV10-3; D gene: TRBD2; J gene: TRBJ2-1; clone size: NA; CDR3 DNA: TGTGCCATCAGGGATCAGCTAGCGGCTTACAATGAGCAGTTCTTC; CDR3 protein: CAIRDQLAAYNEQFF
V gene: TRBV4-2; D gene: NA; J gene: TRBJ1-1; clone size: NA; CDR3 DNA: TGTGCCAGCAGCCAAGATAATGGACCGAACAACTTTGAAGCTTTCTTT; CDR3 protein: CASSQDNGPNNFEAFF
V gene: TRBV7-9; D gene: TRBD1; J gene: TRBJ2-1; clone size: NA; CDR3 DNA: TGTGCCAGCAGCTTACCGGGGACAGGGGAAATAAACGAGCAGTTCTTC; CDR3 protein: CASSLPGTGEINEQFF
V gene: TRBV7-3; D gene: NA; J gene: TRBJ2-1; clone size: NA; CDR3 DNA: TGTGCCAGCAGCTTAGCGGCTAGCGTTTACAATGAGCAGTTCTTC; CDR3 protein: CASSLAASVYNEQFF
V gene: TRBV7-3; D gene: NA; J gene: TRBJ2-1; clone size: few; CDR3 DNA: TGTGCCAGCAGCTTCAGGGCCAACAATGAGCAGTTCTTC; CDR3 protein: CASSFRANNEQFF
V gene: TRBV20-1; D gene: NA; J gene: TRBJ2-1; clone size: NA; CDR3 DNA: TGCAGTGCTAGCGAGACGGGGGCGGGTGAGCAGTTCTTC; CDR3 protein: CSASETGAGEQFF
V gene: TRBV7-9; D gene: NA; J gene: TRBJ2-1; clone size: once; CDR3 DNA: TGTGCCAGCAGCTCCCCAGGGCAGACACAAGAGACCCAGTTCTTC; CDR3 protein: CASSSPGQTQETQFF
V gene: TRBV10-3; D gene: NA; J gene: TRBJ1-2; clone size: few; CDR3 DNA: TGTGCCATCAGTGAGACGATTGACTATGGCTACACCTTC; CDR3 protein: CAISETIDYGYTF
V gene: TRBV20-1; D gene: NA; J gene: TRBJ2-6; clone size: many; CDR3 DNA: TGCAGTGCTAGCGTTTCTGGGGCCAACGTCCTGACTTTC; CDR3 protein: CSASVSGANVLTF
V gene: TRBV12-3/TRBV12-4; D gene: TRBD2; J gene: TRBJ2-4; clone size: NA; CDR3 DNA: TGTGCCAGCAGTTTAGCGGGAGGGAGGGTAGCCAAAAACATTCAGTACTTC; CDR3 protein: CASSLAGGRVAKNIQYF
V gene: TRBV11-2; D gene: NA; J gene: TRBJ1-1; clone size: few; CDR3 DNA: TGTGCCAGCAGCTTAGATCCAGGGGAGAACACTGAAGCTTTCTTT; CDR3 protein: CASSLDPGENTEAFF
V gene: TRBV13; D gene: NA; J gene: TRBJ1-1; clone size: NA; CDR3 DNA: TGTGCCAGCAGCTTAGTGTTAGGTCCTCAGCGGTTGAACACTGAAGCTTTCTTT; CDR3 protein: CASSLVLGPQRLNTEAFF
V gene: TRBV29-1; D gene: NA; J gene: TRBJ2-4; clone size: few; CDR3 DNA: TGCAGCGGAAGGACAGCCAAAAACATTCAGTACTTC; CDR3 protein: CSGRTAKNIQYF
V gene: TRBV28; D gene: NA; J gene: TRBJ2-1; clone size: few; CDR3 DNA: TGTGCCAGCAGACCAGGGGGGACCATCAATGAGCAGTTCTTC; CDR3 protein: CASRPGGTINEQFF
V gene: TRBV24-1; D gene: NA; J gene: TRBJ2-1; clone size: NA; CDR3 DNA: TGTGCCACCAGTGCAGGGGGAGGCGATGAGCAGTTCTTC; CDR3 protein: CATSAGGGDEQFF
V gene: TRBV29-1; D gene: TRBD2; J gene: TRBJ2-1; clone size: few; CDR3 DNA: TGCAGCGTTGAGGGCCCTAGCGGTCAGACTAATGAGCAGTTCTTC; CDR3 protein: CSVEGPSGQTNEQFF
V gene: TRBV7-2; D gene: TRBD2; J gene: TRBJ2-3; clone size: NA; CDR3 DNA: TGTGCCAGCAGCTCCCGCCGGGAGGGCCTGACAGATACGCAGTATTTT; CDR3 protein: CASSSRREGLTDTQYF
V gene: TRBV27; D gene: TRBD2; J gene: TRBJ2-7; clone size: few; CDR3 DNA: TGTGCCAGCAGTTCGTATAGCGGGAGTTTGACATCCTACGAGCAGTACTTC; CDR3 protein: CASSSYSGSLTSYEQYF
V gene: TRBV12-5; D gene: NA; J gene: TRBJ2-5; clone size: NA; CDR3 DNA: TGTGCTAGTGGCCCGCGCGAAGAGACCCAGTACTTC; CDR3 protein: CASGPREETQYF
V gene: TRBV30; D gene: TRBD1; J gene: TRBJ2-2; clone size: many; CDR3 DNA: TGTGCCTGGAAGACAGGGTATGACACCGGGGAGCTGTTTTTT; CDR3 protein: CAWKTGYDTGELFF